The entry below gives a single T cell receptor (beta chain) sequence along with its context. V was pared by 0 bases and J by 2 bases, with 7 bases between. CDR1 and CDR2 (germline): DFQATT, SNEGSKA (reference sequence). The CDR3 runs 13 residues. The sample belongs to a study of regulatory T cells in long-lasting Graves disease. The time point: persistent/refractory GD, antithyroid drugs over 5 years with positive TRAb. With RNA extracted from PBMCs as input, the TCR library was made. According to the study, TCR beta libraries were built with iRepertoire HTBI primers and CDR3-region Arm-PCR. TCRdb fed the multiplex PCR reads into MiXCR, producing one record per CDR3 protein. The profile shows 600,000 to 800,000 distinct CDR3 sequences, about 30% of them singletons.

The chain joins TRBV20-1 to TRBJ2-5; D call uncertain. The sample was peripheral blood mononuclear cells (PBMCs), taken when the disease was refractory, from a patient treated with antithyroid drugs. The TCR sequence derives from a female donor with Graves disease. CDR3 bases: TGCAGTGCTAGAGAAGCCAGACAAGAGACCCAGTACTTC. This codes for CSAREARQETQYF.